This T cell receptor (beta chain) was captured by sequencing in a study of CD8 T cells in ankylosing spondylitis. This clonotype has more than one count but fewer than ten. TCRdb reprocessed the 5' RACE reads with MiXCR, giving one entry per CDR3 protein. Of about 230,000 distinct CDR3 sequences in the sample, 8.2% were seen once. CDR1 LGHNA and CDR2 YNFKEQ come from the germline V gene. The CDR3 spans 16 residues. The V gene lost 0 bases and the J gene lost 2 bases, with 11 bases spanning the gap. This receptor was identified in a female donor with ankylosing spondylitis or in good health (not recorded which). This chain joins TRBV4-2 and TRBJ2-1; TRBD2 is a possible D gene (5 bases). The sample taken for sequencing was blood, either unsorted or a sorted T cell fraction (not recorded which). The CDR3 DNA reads TGTGCCAGCAGCCAAGATCAGAGGGCTCCCTACAATGAGCAGTTCTTC. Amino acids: CASSQDQRAPYNEQFF.